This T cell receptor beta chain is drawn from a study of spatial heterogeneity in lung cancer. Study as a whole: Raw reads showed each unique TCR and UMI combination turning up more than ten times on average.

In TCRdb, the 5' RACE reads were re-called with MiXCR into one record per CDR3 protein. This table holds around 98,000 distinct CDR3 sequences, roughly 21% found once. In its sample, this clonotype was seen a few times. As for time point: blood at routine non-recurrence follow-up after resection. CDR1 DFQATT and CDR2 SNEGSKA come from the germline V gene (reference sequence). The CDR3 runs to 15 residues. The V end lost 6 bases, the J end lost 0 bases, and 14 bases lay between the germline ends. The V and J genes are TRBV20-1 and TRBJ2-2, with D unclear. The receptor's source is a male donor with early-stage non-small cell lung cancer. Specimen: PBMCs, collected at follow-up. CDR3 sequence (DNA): TGCAGTGCCCAAAGCAGGCTACCGAACACCGGGGAGCTGTTTTTT. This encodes CSAQSRLPNTGELFF.